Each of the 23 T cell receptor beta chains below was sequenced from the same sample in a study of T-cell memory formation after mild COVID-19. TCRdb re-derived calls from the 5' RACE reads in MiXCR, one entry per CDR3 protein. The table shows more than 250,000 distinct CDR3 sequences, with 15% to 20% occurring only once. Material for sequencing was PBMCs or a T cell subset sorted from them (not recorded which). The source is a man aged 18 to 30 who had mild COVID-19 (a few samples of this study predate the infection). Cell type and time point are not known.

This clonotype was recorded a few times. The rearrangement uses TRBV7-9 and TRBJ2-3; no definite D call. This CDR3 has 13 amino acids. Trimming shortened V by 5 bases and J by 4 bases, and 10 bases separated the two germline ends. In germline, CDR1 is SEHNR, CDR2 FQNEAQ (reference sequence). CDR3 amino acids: CASSLKFADTQYF. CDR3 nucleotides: TGTGCCAGCAGCCTCAAATTCGCAGATACGCAGTATTTT.

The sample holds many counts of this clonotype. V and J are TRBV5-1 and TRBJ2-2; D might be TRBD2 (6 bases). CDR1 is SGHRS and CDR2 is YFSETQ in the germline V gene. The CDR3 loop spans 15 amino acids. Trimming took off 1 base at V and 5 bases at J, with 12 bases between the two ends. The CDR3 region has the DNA TGCGCCAGCAGCTTGCTGGCTAGCGAGACCGGGGAGCTGTTTTTT. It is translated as CASSLLASETGELFF.

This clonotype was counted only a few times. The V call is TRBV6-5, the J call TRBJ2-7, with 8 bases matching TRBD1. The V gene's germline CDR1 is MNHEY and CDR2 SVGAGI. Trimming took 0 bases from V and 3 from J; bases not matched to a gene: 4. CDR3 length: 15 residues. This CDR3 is CASSYSQGALYEQYF. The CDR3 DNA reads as TGTGCCAGCAGTTACTCGCAGGGGGCACTCTACGAGCAGTACTTC.

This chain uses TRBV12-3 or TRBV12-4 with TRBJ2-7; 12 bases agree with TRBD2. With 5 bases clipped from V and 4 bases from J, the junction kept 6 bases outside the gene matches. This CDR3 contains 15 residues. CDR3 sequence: CASSPEGLAGYEQYF. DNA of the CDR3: TGTGCCAGCAGTCCGGAAGGACTAGCGGGGTACGAGCAGTACTTC.

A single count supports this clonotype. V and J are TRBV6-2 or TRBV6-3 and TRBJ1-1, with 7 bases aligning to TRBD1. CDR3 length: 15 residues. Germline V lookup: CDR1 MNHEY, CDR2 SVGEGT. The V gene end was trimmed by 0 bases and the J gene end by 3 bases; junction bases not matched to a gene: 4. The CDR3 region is CASSYSGRGHTEAFF. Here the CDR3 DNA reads TGTGCCAGCAGTTACTCGGGGAGGGGGCACACTGAAGCTTTCTTT.

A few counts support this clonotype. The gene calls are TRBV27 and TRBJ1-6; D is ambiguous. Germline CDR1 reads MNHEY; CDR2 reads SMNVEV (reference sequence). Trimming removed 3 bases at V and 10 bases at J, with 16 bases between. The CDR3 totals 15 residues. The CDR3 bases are TGTGCCAGCAGTTTGTGGGCGACTGGCGTATCACCCCTCCACTTT. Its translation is CASSLWATGVSPLHF.

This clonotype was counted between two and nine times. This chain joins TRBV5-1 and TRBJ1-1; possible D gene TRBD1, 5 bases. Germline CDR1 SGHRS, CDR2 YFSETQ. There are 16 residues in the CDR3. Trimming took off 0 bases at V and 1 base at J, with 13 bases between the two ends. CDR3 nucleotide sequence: TGCGCCAGCAGCTTGGTGGGACGGTTATCGAACACTGAAGCTTTCTTT. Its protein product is CASSLVGRLSNTEAFF.

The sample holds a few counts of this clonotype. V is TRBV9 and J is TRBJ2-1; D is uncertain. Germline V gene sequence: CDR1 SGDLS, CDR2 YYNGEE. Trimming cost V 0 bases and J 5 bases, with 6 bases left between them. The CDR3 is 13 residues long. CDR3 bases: TGTGCCAGCAGCGTAGCTGGTCACAATGAGCAGTTCTTC. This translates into CASSVAGHNEQFF.

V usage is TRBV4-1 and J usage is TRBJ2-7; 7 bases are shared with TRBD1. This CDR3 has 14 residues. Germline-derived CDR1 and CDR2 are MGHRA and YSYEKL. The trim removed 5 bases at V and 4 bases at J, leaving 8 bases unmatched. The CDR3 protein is CASSSRQGAYEQYV. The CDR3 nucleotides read TGCGCCAGCAGCTCGCGACAGGGAGCGTACGAGCAGTACGTC.

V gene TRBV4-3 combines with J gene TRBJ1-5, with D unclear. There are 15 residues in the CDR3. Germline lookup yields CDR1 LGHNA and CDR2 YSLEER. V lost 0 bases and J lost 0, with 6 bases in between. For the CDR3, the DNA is TGCGCCAGCAGCCAAGATACGTATAGCAATCAGCCCCAGCATTTT. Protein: CASSQDTYSNQPQHF.

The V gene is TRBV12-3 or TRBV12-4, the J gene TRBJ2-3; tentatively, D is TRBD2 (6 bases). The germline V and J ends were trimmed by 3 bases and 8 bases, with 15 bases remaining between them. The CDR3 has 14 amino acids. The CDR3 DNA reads TGTGCCAGCAGTTTTGGCTTGAGAGCGGGTACGCAGTATTTT. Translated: CASSFGLRAGTQYF.

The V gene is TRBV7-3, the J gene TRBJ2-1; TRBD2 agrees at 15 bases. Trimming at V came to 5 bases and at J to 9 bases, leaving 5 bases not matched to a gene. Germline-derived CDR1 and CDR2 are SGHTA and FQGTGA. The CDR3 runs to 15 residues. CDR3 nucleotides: TGTGCCAGCAGCCCCGGACTAGCGGGGGGGATTGAGCAGTTCTTC. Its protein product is CASSPGLAGGIEQFF.

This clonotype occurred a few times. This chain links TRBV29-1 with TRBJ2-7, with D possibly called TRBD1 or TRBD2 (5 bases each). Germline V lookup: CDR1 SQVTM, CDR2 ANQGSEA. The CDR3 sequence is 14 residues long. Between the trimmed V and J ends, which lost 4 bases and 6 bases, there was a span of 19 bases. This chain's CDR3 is CSVGATQARGEQYF. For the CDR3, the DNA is TGCAGCGTTGGGGCGACCCAGGCGAGGGGCGAGCAGTACTTC.

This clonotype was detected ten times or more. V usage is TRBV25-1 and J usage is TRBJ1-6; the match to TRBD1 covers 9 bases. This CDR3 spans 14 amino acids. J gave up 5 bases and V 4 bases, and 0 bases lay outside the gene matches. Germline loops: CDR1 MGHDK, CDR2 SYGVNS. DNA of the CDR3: TGTGCCAGCAGTGGACAGGGGGATAATTCACCCCTCCACTTT. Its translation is CASSGQGDNSPLHF.

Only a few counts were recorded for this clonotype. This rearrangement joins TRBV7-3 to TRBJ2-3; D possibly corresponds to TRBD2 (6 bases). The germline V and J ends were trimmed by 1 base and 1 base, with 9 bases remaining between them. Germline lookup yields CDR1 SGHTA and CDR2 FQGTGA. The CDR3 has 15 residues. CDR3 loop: CASSLISGGTDTQYF. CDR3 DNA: TGTGCCAGCAGCTTAATTAGCGGCGGCACAGATACGCAGTATTTT.

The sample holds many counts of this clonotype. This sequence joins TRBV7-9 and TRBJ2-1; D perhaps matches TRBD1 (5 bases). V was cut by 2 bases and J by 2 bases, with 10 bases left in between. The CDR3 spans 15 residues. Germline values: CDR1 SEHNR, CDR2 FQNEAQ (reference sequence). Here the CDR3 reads CASSLSRVAYNEQFF. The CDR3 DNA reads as TGTGCCAGCAGCTTATCCAGGGTTGCCTACAATGAGCAGTTCTTC.

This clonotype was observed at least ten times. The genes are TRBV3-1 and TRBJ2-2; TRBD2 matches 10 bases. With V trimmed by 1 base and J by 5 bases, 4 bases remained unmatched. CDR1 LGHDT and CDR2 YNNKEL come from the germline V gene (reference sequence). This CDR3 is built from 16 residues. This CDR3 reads CASSQGLAGATGELFF. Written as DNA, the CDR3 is TGTGCCAGCAGCCAAGGTCTAGCGGGAGCAACCGGGGAGCTGTTTTTT.

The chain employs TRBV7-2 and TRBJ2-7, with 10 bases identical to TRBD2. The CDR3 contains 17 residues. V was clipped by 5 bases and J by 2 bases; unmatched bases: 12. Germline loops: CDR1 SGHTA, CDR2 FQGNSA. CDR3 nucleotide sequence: TGTGCCAGCAGCGACTACCGTAGCGGGGGGACTCCCTACGAGCAGTACTTC. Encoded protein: CASSDYRSGGTPYEQYF.

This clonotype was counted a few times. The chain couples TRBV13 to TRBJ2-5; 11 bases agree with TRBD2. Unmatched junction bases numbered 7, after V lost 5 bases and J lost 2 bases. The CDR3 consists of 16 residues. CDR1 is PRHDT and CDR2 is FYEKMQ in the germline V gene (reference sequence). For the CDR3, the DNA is TGTGCCAGCAGCGGACGTCTAGCGGGAGGACAAGAGACCCAGTACTTC. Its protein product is CASSGRLAGGQETQYF.

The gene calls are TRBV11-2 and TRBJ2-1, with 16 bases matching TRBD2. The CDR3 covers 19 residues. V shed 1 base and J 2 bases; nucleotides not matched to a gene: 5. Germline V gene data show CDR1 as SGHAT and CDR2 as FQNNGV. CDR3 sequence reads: CASSLGGTSGGAAYNEQFF. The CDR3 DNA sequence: TGTGCCAGCAGCTTAGGCGGGACTAGCGGGGGGGCCGCCTACAATGAGCAGTTCTTC.

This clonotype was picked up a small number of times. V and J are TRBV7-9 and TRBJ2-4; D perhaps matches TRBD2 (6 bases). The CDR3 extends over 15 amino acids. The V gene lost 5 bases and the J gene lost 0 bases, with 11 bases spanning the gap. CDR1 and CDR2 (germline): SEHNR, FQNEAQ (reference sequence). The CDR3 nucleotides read TGTGCCAGCAGCGGAGGGAATTTAGCCAAAAACATTCAGTACTTC. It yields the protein CASSGGNLAKNIQYF.

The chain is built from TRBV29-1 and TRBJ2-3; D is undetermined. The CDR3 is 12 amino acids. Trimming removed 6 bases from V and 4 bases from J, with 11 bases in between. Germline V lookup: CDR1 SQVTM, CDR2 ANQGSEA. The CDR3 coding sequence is TGCAGCGTCAGGACCGTACCAGATACGCAGTATTTT. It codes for CSVRTVPDTQYF.

In DNA form, the CDR3 reads TGTGCCAGCAGTTTTCCGACAGGGGGCGATGAAAAACTGTTTTTT. It translates to CASSFPTGGDEKLFF. The chain couples TRBV28 to TRBJ1-4; 10 bases fit TRBD1. V dropped 3 bases and J dropped 6; count of bases not matched to a gene: 4. This CDR3 contains 15 residues. Germline V gene sequence: CDR1 MDHEN, CDR2 SYDVKM.